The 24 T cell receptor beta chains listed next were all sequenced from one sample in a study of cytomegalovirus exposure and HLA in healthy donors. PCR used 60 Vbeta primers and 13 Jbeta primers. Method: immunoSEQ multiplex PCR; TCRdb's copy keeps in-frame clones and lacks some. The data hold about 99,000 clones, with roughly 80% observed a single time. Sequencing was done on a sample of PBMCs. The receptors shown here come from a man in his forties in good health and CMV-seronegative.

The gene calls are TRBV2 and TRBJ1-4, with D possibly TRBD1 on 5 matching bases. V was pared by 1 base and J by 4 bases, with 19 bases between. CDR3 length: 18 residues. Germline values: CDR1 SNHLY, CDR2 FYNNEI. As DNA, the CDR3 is TGTGCCAGCAGTGAAGGGGGGGGAGCGTGGGACGGTAATGAAAAACTGTTTTTT. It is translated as CASSEGGGAWDGNEKLFF.

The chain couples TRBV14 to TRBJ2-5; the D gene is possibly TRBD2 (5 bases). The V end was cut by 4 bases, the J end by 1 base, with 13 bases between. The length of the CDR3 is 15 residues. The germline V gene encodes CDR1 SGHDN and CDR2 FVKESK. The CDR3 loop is CASSLRTGTQETQYF. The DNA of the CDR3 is TGTGCCAGCAGCCTCCGGACTGGAACCCAAGAGACCCAGTACTTC.

The CDR3 DNA follows: TGTGCCAGCAGTCGGGAAGCTGGAAACACCATATATTTT. It codes for CASSREAGNTIYF. This chain links TRBV28 with TRBJ1-3; D is undetermined. The V end was cut by 5 bases, the J end by 2 bases, with 7 bases between. Germline V gene lookup returns CDR1 MDHEN and CDR2 SYDVKM. This CDR3 has 13 residues.

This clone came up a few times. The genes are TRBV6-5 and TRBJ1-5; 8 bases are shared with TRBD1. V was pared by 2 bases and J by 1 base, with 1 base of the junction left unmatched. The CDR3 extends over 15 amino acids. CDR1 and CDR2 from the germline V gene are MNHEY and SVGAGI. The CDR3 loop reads CASSYRQGSNQPQHF. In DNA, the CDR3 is TGTGCCAGCAGTTACCGACAGGGGAGCAATCAGCCCCAGCATTTT.

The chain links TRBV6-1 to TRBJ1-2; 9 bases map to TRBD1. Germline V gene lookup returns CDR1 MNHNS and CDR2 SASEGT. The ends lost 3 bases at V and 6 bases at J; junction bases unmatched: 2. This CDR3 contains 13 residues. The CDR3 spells CASSETGGNGYTF. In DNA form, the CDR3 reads TGTGCCAGCAGTGAGACAGGGGGGAATGGCTACACCTTC.

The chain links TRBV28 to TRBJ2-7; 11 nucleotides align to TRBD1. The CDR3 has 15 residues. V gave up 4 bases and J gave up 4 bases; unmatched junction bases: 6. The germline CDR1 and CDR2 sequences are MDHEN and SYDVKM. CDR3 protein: CASSSPGQGGYEQYF. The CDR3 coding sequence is TGTGCCAGCAGTTCACCGGGACAGGGGGGGTACGAGCAGTACTTC. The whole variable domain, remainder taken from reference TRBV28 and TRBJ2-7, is DVKVTQSSRYLVKRTGEKVFLECVQDMDHENMFWYRQDPGLGLRLIYFSYDVKMKEKGDIPEGYSVSREKKERFSLILESASTNQTSMYLCASSSPGQGGYEQYFGPGTRLTVT.

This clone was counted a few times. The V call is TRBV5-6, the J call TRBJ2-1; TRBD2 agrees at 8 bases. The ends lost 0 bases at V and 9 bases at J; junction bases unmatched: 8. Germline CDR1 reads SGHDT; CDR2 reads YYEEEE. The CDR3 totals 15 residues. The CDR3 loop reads CASSLGLAGRSEQFF. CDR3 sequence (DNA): TGTGCCAGCAGCTTGGGGCTAGCGGGCAGGAGTGAGCAGTTCTTC.

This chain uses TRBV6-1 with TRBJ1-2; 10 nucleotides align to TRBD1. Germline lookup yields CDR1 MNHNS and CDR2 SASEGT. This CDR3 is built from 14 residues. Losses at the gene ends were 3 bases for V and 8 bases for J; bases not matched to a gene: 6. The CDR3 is CASSEGTGARGYTF. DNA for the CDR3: TGTGCCAGCAGTGAGGGGACAGGGGCCAGGGGCTACACCTTC.

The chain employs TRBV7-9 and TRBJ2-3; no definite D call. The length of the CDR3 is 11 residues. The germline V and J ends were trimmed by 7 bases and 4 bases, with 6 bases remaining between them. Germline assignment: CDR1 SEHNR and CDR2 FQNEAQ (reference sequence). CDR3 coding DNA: TGTGCCAGCACTCGGGCAGATACGCAGTATTTT. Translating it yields CASTRADTQYF.

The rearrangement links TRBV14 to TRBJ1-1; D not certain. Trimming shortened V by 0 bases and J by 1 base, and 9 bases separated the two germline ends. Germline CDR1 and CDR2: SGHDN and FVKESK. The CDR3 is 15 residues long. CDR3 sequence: CASSQEFRGNTEAFF. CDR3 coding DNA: TGTGCCAGCAGCCAAGAGTTTCGGGGGAACACTGAAGCTTTCTTT. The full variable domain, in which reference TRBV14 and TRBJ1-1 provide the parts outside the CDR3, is EAGVTQFPSHSVIEKGQTVTLRCDPISGHDNLYWYRRVMGKEIKFLLHFVKESKQDESGMPNNRFLAERTGGTYSTLKVQPAELEDSGVYFCASSQEFRGNTEAFFGQGTRLTVV.

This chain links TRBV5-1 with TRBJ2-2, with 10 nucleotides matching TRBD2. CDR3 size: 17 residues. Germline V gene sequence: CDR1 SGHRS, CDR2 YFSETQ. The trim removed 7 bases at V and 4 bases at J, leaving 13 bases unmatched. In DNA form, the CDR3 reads TGCGCCAGCCAACCTAGCGGGGGCTCGCGAGGCACCGGGGAGCTGTTTTTT. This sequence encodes CASQPSGGSRGTGELFF.

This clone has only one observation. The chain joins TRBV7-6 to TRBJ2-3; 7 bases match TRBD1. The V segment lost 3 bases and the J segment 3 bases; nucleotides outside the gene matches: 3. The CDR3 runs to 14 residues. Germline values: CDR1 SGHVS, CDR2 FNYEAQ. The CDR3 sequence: CASSFRGFTDTQYF. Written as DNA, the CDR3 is TGTGCCAGCAGCTTCAGGGGGTTTACAGATACGCAGTATTTT.

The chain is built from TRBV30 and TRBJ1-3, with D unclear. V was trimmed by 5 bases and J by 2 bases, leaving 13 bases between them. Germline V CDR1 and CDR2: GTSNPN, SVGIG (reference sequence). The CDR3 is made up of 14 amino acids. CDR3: CAWLRSRTGNTIYF. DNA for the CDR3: TGTGCCTGGCTTCGGTCCCGTACTGGAAACACCATATATTTT.

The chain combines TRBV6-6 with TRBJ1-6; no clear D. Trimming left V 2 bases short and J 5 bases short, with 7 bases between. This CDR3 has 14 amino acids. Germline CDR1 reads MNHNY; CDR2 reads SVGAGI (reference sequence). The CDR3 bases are TGTGCCAGCAGTTACACGAGGAATAATTCACCCCTCCACTTT. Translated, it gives CASSYTRNNSPLHF.

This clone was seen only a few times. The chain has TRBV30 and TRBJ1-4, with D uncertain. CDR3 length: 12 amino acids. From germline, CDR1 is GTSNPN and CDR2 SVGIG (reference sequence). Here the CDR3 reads CAVEADNEKLFF. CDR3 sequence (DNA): TGTGCGGTGGAGGCGGATAATGAAAAACTGTTTTTT.

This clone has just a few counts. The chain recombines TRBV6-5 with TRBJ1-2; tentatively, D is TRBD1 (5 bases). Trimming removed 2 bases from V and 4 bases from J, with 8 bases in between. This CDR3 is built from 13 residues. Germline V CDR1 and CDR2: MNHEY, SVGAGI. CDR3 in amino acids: CASSYGAGYGYTF. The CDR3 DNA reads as TGTGCCAGCAGTTACGGGGCCGGCTATGGCTACACCTTC.

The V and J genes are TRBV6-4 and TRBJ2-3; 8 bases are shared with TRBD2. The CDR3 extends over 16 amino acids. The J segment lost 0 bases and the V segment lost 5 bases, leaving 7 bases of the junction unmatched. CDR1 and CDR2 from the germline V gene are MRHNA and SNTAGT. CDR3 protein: CASSQRGGISTDTQYF. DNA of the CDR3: TGTGCCAGCAGTCAACGGGGGGGCATAAGCACAGATACGCAGTATTTT.

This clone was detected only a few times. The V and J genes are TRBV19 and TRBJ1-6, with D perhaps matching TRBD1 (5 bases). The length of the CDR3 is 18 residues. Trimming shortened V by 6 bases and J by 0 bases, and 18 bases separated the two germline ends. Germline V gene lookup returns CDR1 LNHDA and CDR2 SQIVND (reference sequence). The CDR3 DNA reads TGTGCCAGTAGCGTTGACGGGGGGGATAGCTCCTATAATTCACCCCTCCACTTT. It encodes CASSVDGGDSSYNSPLHF.

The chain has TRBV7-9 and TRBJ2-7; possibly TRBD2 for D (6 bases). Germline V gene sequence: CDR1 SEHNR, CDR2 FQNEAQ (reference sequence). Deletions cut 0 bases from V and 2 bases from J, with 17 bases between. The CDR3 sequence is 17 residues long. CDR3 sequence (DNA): TGTGCCAGCAGCTTAGCCTCCGTTGGGGGGAAAACCTACGAGCAGTACTTC. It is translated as CASSLASVGGKTYEQYF.

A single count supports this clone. CDR3: CASRPGTARADTQYF. The CDR3, as DNA: TGTGCCAGCAGGCCCGGGACTGCAAGGGCAGATACGCAGTATTTT. The chain is built from TRBV7-2 and TRBJ2-3, with a possible D match to TRBD2 (6 bases). Per the germline V gene, CDR1 is SGHTA and CDR2 is FQGNSA. The CDR3 is 15 amino acids. With 6 bases removed from V and 4 bases from J, the gap between germline ends came to 17 bases.

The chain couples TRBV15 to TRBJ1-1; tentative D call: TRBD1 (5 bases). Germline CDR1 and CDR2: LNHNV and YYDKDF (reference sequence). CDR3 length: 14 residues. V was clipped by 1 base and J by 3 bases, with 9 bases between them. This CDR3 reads CATSRAGYDTEAFF. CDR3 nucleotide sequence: TGTGCCACCAGCAGAGCAGGGTATGACACTGAAGCTTTCTTT.

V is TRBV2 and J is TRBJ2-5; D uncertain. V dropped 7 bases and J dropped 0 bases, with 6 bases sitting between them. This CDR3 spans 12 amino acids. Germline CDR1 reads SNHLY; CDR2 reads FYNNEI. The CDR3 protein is CASTDNQETQYF. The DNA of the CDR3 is TGTGCCAGCACTGACAACCAAGAGACCCAGTACTTC. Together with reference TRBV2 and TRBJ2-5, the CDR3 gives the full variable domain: EPEVTQTPSHQVTQMGQEVILRCVPISNHLYFYWYRQILGQKVEFLVSFYNNEISEKSEIFDDQFSVERPDGSNFTLKIRSTKLEDSAMYFCASTDNQETQYFGPGTRLLVL.

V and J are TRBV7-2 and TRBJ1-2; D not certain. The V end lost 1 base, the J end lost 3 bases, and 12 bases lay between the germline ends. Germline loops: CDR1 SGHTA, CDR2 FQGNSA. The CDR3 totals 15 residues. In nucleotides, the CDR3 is TGTGCCAGCAGCTTAGACCCTCAAGGAGACTATGGCTACACCTTC. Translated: CASSLDPQGDYGYTF.

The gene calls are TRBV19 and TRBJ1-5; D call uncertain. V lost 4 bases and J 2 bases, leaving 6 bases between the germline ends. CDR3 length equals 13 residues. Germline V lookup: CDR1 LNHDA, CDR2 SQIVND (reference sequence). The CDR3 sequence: CASSTGRNQPQHF. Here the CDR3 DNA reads TGTGCCAGTAGTACAGGCCGCAATCAGCCCCAGCATTTT.